The 19 T cell receptor beta chains presented below share a single source sample, sequenced in a study of type 1 and type 2 diabetes patients. PCR was run on genomic DNA. A primer set of 30 forward and 13 reverse primers amplified the CDR3. Via MiXCR, TCRdb re-called the multiplex PCR reads, giving one row per CDR3 protein. The data show about 290,000 distinct CDR3 sequences, around 50% seen once. Sequenced: peripheral blood mononuclear cells (PBMCs). The receptors were sampled from a man aged 18 to 30 with type 2 diabetes.

This clonotype has just a few counts. The chain links TRBV19 to TRBJ2-6, with a tentative D call TRBD2 (5 bases). The CDR3 loop spans 16 amino acids. Trimming pared 3 bases from V and 0 bases from J, leaving 9 bases between. The germline gives CDR1 LNHDA, CDR2 SQIVND (reference sequence). The CDR3: CASSMGGRSGANVLTF. The DNA of the CDR3 is TGTGCCAGTAGTATGGGCGGGCGCTCTGGGGCCAACGTCCTGACTTTC. The full variable domain, in which reference TRBV19 and TRBJ2-6 provide the parts outside the CDR3, is DGGITQSPKYLFRKEGQNVTLSCEQNLNHDAMYWYRQDPGQGLRLIYYSQIVNDFQKGDIAEGYSVSREKKESFPLTVTSAQKNPTAFYLCASSMGGRSGANVLTFGAGSRLTVL.

The chain uses TRBV11-2 and TRBJ2-2; TRBD1 matches 9 bases. V gave up 6 bases and J gave up 6 bases; unmatched junction bases: 8. The CDR3 is 15 residues long. In germline, CDR1 is SGHAT, CDR2 FQNNGV. The CDR3 spells CASSPGTGYAGELFF. Written as DNA, the CDR3 is TGTGCCAGCAGTCCCGGGACAGGGTATGCCGGGGAGCTGTTTTTT.

A remark on this clonotype: A read error may be the cause here, since a much bigger clone is one base away. No conserved phenylalanine or tryptophan ends this CDR3, so it is likely a read error. V and J are TRBV7-2 and TRBJ1-6; D may be TRBD1 (6 bases). CDR1 and CDR2 (germline): SGHTA, FQGNSA. Trimming took 1 base from V and 8 from J, leaving 12 bases between them. The CDR3 totals 15 residues. CDR3 DNA: TGTGCCAGCAGCTTAGAACAGGGTCAACATTCACCCCTCCACTCT. Its protein product is CASSLEQGQHSPLHS.

This clonotype was seen at least ten times. This chain connects TRBV30 to TRBJ2-1; the D gene is possibly TRBD2 (5 bases). Germline lookup yields CDR1 GTSNPN and CDR2 SVGIG (reference sequence). The V end lost 0 bases, the J end lost 8 bases, and 8 bases lay between the germline ends. The CDR3 contains 12 residues. CDR3 residues: CAWSVLRDEQFF. CDR3 sequence (DNA): TGTGCCTGGAGTGTACTGAGGGATGAGCAGTTCTTC.

This clonotype was counted between two and nine times. The junction differs from germline at one of its ends, possibly a read error. The chain links TRBV6-4 to TRBJ1-1, with D uncertain. CDR1 and CDR2 from the germline V gene are MRHNA and SNTAGT. CDR3 size: 11 residues. This chain's CDR3 is CAISGRAEAFF. In nucleotides, the CDR3 is TGTGCCATCAGTGGCCGGGCTGAAGCTTTCTTT.

The V gene is TRBV2, the J gene TRBJ2-5, with D uncertain. The J call is doubtful: the DNA matches TRBJ2-7 better. CDR1 is SNHLY, CDR2 FYNNEI, per germline. CDR3 length: 10 residues. The CDR3 sequence: CASRTSEQYF. The CDR3 DNA reads as TGTGCCAGCAGAACGAGCGAGCAGTACTTC.

The J gene is TRBJ1-6, the V gene TRBV27; TRBD1 agrees at 7 bases. This CDR3 region has 16 residues. The V gene's germline CDR1 is MNHEY and CDR2 SMNVEV (reference sequence). V lost 6 bases to trimming and J lost 0 bases; unmatched junction nucleotides: 5. Here the CDR3 reads CASRRQGSSYNSPLHF. For the CDR3, the DNA is TGTGCCAGCAGGCGACAGGGAAGCTCCTATAATTCACCCCTCCACTTT.

This chain links TRBV12-3 or TRBV12-4 with TRBJ2-2; D unresolved. Between the trimmed V and J ends, which lost 6 bases and 6 bases, there was a span of 11 bases. The CDR3 is made up of 13 amino acids. DNA of the CDR3: TGTGCCAGCAGCCAGAGGACGGCCGGGGAGCTGTTTTTT. Protein product: CASSQRTAGELFF.

J is TRBJ2-5 and V is TRBV27; D call uncertain. The V and J ends lost 2 bases and 1 base respectively, with 8 bases between them. Germline V gene lookup returns CDR1 MNHEY and CDR2 SMNVEV (reference sequence). CDR3 length: 14 residues. CDR3 DNA: TGTGCCAGCAGTTTAAGCCCAGCCCAAGAGACCCAGTACTTC. It yields the protein CASSLSPAQETQYF.

About this clonotype itself: The junction departs from germline at one end; a sequencing error may be responsible. This chain uses TRBV5-1 with TRBJ1-2, with a weak D call TRBD1 (6 bases). Germline CDR1 and CDR2: SGHRS and YFSETQ. This CDR3 spans 14 amino acids. In DNA form, the CDR3 reads TGTGCCAGCAGCGCCTCGGACAGACTCTATGGCTACACCTTC. This gives the protein CASSASDRLYGYTF.

This clonotype was recorded at least ten times. The CDR3 sequence: CASSTPGNQETQYF. As DNA, the CDR3 is TGTGCCAGCAGCACGCCAGGGAACCAAGAGACCCAGTACTTC. V and J are TRBV7-2 and TRBJ2-5, with D perhaps TRBD1 (5 bases). Trimming took off 5 bases at V and 0 bases at J, with 10 bases between the two ends. Germline V gives CDR1 SGHTA, CDR2 FQGNSA. The CDR3 spans 14 residues.

V gene TRBV20-1 combines with J gene TRBJ2-1, with 12 bases identical to TRBD2. The trim removed 5 bases at V and 7 bases at J, leaving 15 bases unmatched. The germline V gene has CDR1 DFQATT and CDR2 SNEGSKA (reference sequence). The CDR3 covers 17 residues. The CDR3 is CSAGPSSGRAFRNEQFF. The CDR3 bases are TGCAGTGCTGGACCCTCTAGCGGGAGGGCCTTTAGGAATGAGCAGTTCTTC.

The chain recombines TRBV28 with TRBJ2-7, with 9 bases that match TRBD1. There are 16 residues in the CDR3. V was clipped by 5 bases and J by 1 base; unmatched bases: 9. Looked up from germline, CDR1 is MDHEN and CDR2 is SYDVKM. CDR3 sequence reads: CASSTFGQGRSYEQYF. The DNA for the CDR3 is TGTGCCAGCAGTACCTTCGGACAGGGGAGGTCCTACGAGCAGTACTTC.

In this sample, this clonotype turned up a few times. The V gene is TRBV29-1, the J gene TRBJ1-1; D is unclear. Trimming stripped 5 bases from V and 0 bases from J, with 13 bases between. CDR1 is SQVTM and CDR2 is ANQGSEA in the germline V gene. The CDR3 length is 14 residues. The CDR3 region has the DNA TGCAGCGTTCCGACGGAGGGCCTGAACACTGAAGCTTTCTTT. This encodes CSVPTEGLNTEAFF.

The V and J genes are TRBV14 and TRBJ2-7; D ambiguous. V was pared by 4 bases and J by 2 bases, with 18 bases between. The CDR3 covers 16 residues. CDR1 and CDR2 (germline): SGHDN, FVKESK. This CDR3 is CASSLTFDPTPYEQYF. The CDR3 DNA reads TGTGCCAGCAGCCTTACCTTTGACCCTACTCCCTACGAGCAGTACTTC.

CDR3 bases: TGTGCCAGCAGCTCCGCAGACAGCTATGGCTACACCTTC. The encoded protein is CASSSADSYGYTF. This chain joins TRBV7-8 and TRBJ1-2; D may be TRBD1 (5 bases). CDR3 length: 13 amino acids. The ends were cut back, 4 bases at V and 4 bases at J, with 10 bases in the middle. From germline, CDR1 is SGHVS and CDR2 FQNEAQ.

The V and J genes are TRBV30 and TRBJ1-2, with 9 bases lining up with TRBD1. The CDR3 is 14 residues long. V gave up 5 bases and J gave up 8 bases; unmatched junction bases: 12. Germline lookup yields CDR1 GTSNPN and CDR2 SVGIG (reference sequence). The CDR3 protein is CAWGTGITSSGYTF. CDR3 DNA: TGTGCCTGGGGGACAGGGATCACATCGTCCGGCTACACCTTC. The full variable domain, completed using reference TRBV30 and TRBJ1-2, is SQTIHQWPATLVQPVGSPLSLECTVEGTSNPNLYWYRQAAGRGLQLLFYSVGIGQISSEVPQNLSASRPQDRQFILSSKKLLLSDSGFYLCAWGTGITSSGYTFGSGTRLTVV.

This clonotype has a handful of counts. V is TRBV6-5 and J is TRBJ2-7; TRBD2 matches at 11 bases. V gave up 2 bases and J gave up 2 bases; unmatched junction bases: 5. The CDR3 covers 16 residues. The germline CDR1 and CDR2 sequences are MNHEY and SVGAGI. As DNA, the CDR3 is TGTGCCAGCAGTTACAATAGCGGGGGGGTCCCCTACGAGCAGTACTTC. It encodes CASSYNSGGVPYEQYF.

This clonotype was seen a few times. The chain couples TRBV10-1 to TRBJ1-2; unclear D gene. V was pared by 3 bases and J by 1 base, with 15 bases between. The CDR3 spans 16 residues. Germline V lookup: CDR1 WNHNN, CDR2 SYGVQD (reference sequence). This CDR3 reads CASSEACRRVNYGYTF. The CDR3 region has the DNA TGCGCCAGCAGTGAAGCCTGCAGGAGAGTTAACTATGGCTACACCTTC.